The rows below give T cell receptor beta chains drawn from one sample of a study of T cell changes during pregnancy in multiple sclerosis. Profiled with immunoSEQ multiplex PCR; TCRdb holds only in-frame clones, not every one. The table lists approximately 79,000 clones, just over 90% of them singletons. The sequencing here drew on CD4+ T cells from peripheral blood mononuclear cells, taken before pregnancy. The receptors derive from a female donor with multiple sclerosis, enrolled in a pregnancy study. Both conserved end residues are part of each CDR3. Each record gives: D gene, V gene, J gene, clone size, CDR3 protein, CDR3 DNA. A D gene is named only where the DNA matches it firmly. Clone size, where shown, is once, few, many, or a class for clones that have expanded.

D gene: TRBD1; V gene: TRBV7-3; J gene: TRBJ1-6; clone size: -; CDR3 protein: CASSQGTGPSPLHF; CDR3 DNA: TGTGCCAGCAGCCAAGGGACAGGTCCTTCACCCCTCCACTTT
D gene: -; V gene: TRBV30; J gene: TRBJ2-3; clone size: -; CDR3 protein: CAWSVASPVTDTQYF; CDR3 DNA: TGTGCCTGGAGTGTCGCTAGTCCTGTGACAGATACGCAGTATTTT
D gene: -; V gene: TRBV7-8; J gene: TRBJ2-4; clone size: -; CDR3 protein: CASSQDTLAKNIQYF; CDR3 DNA: TGTGCCAGCAGCCAAGACACCTTAGCCAAAAACATTCAGTACTTC
D gene: TRBD1; V gene: TRBV7-2; J gene: TRBJ2-1; clone size: once; CDR3 protein: CASSLSWAGGRNEQFF; CDR3 DNA: TGTGCCAGCAGCTTAAGTTGGGCAGGGGGAAGGAATGAGCAGTTCTTC
D gene: -; V gene: TRBV5-1; J gene: TRBJ2-7; clone size: -; CDR3 protein: CASSSNYEQYF; CDR3 DNA: TGCGCCAGCAGCTCCAATTACGAGCAGTACTTC
D gene: -; V gene: TRBV19; J gene: TRBJ1-4; clone size: once; CDR3 protein: CASRTGDQAEKLFF; CDR3 DNA: TGTGCCAGTAGAACAGGCGATCAGGCTGAAAAACTGTTTTTT
D gene: TRBD2; V gene: TRBV6-1; J gene: TRBJ2-2; clone size: once; CDR3 protein: CASSEDGAGGPNTGELFF; CDR3 DNA: TGTGCCAGCAGTGAAGATGGTGCGGGGGGGCCGAACACCGGGGAGCTGTTTTTT
D gene: -; V gene: TRBV18; J gene: TRBJ2-7; clone size: once; CDR3 protein: CASSLQGYEQYF; CDR3 DNA: TGTGCCAGCTCACTACAGGGCTACGAGCAGTACTTC
D gene: TRBD1; V gene: TRBV5-4; J gene: TRBJ1-1; clone size: -; CDR3 protein: CASSLGTGGTEAFF; CDR3 DNA: TGTGCCAGCAGCTTGGGAACAGGGGGGACTGAAGCTTTCTTT
D gene: TRBD2; V gene: TRBV4-1; J gene: TRBJ2-7; clone size: -; CDR3 protein: CASSQGLAGGNEQYF; CDR3 DNA: TGCGCCAGCAGCCAAGGGCTAGCGGGAGGTAACGAGCAGTACTTC
D gene: TRBD1; V gene: TRBV19; J gene: TRBJ2-5; clone size: -; CDR3 protein: CASSAHRGRQETQYF; CDR3 DNA: TGTGCCAGTAGTGCACACAGGGGGCGGCAAGAGACCCAGTACTTC
D gene: -; V gene: TRBV5-1; J gene: TRBJ1-1; clone size: -; CDR3 protein: CASSGEGRSNTEAFF; CDR3 DNA: TGCGCCAGCAGCGGGGAGGGGCGTTCGAACACTGAAGCTTTCTTT
D gene: TRBD1; V gene: TRBV28; J gene: TRBJ1-2; clone size: -; CDR3 protein: CASSFEGANYGYTF; CDR3 DNA: TGTGCCAGCAGTTTCGAGGGGGCGAACTATGGCTACACCTTC
D gene: TRBD1; V gene: TRBV4-1; J gene: TRBJ2-4; clone size: -; CDR3 protein: CASSLSTGSSLAKNIQYF; CDR3 DNA: TGCGCCAGCAGCCTATCGACAGGGTCCTCTCTAGCCAAAAACATTCAGTACTTC
D gene: -; V gene: TRBV5-5; J gene: TRBJ1-3; clone size: -; CDR3 protein: CASSLTVRNTIYF; CDR3 DNA: TGTGCCAGCAGCTTGACAGTCCGAAACACCATATATTTT
D gene: TRBD2; V gene: TRBV18; J gene: TRBJ2-7; clone size: -; CDR3 protein: CASSPALAGGYEQYF; CDR3 DNA: TGTGCCAGCTCACCGGCGCTAGCGGGAGGATACGAGCAGTACTTC
D gene: -; V gene: TRBV7-3; J gene: TRBJ1-1; clone size: once; CDR3 protein: CASSLQGRNTEAFF; CDR3 DNA: TGTGCCAGCAGCTTACAGGGGAGGAACACTGAAGCTTTCTTT
D gene: -; V gene: TRBV9; J gene: TRBJ2-1; clone size: once; CDR3 protein: CASSRRGGDEQFF; CDR3 DNA: TGTGCCAGCAGCAGGAGGGGGGGCGATGAGCAGTTCTTC
D gene: TRBD2; V gene: TRBV10-3; J gene: TRBJ2-1; clone size: -; CDR3 protein: CAISGLAGASNEQFF; CDR3 DNA: TGTGCCATCAGTGGACTAGCGGGAGCTTCGAATGAGCAGTTCTTC
D gene: -; V gene: TRBV5-1; J gene: TRBJ2-1; clone size: -; CDR3 protein: CAPLRGRTGHPMGSYNEQFF; CDR3 DNA: TGCGCCCCTCTGAGGGGGAGGACAGGTCACCCCATGGGCTCCTACAATGAGCAGTTCTTC